This T cell receptor beta chain was sequenced in a study of CD8 T cells in ankylosing spondylitis. Regarding this clonotype: Its target is not known.

CDR3 length: 15 residues. Germline V gene lookup returns CDR1 KGHSH and CDR2 LQKENI. Trimming left V 3 bases short and J 8 bases short, with 17 bases between. Regarding the study as a whole: Several of the motif variants were reported before in synovial fluid and blood from reactive arthritis. Within matched ankylosing spondylitis synovial fluid, disease-linked clones were reportedly significantly enriched. Characteristic, it appeared, of ankylosing spondylitis blood was a TCR beta motif of roughly 8 highly homologous variants. Clones linked with disease were CD8+ and fairly uncommon in the peripheral blood.

Preparation of TCR beta libraries was done by quantitative 5'-RACE with molecular barcodes. TCRdb itself ran the 5' RACE reads through MiXCR, one entry per CDR3 protein. Of over 600,000 distinct CDR3 sequences listed, around 20% are singletons. J is TRBJ2-1 and V is TRBV18; D perhaps matches TRBD1 (5 bases). The TCR sequence derives from a male donor with ankylosing spondylitis. The specimen sequenced was blood, either unsorted or a sorted T cell fraction (not recorded which). This CDR3 reads CASSPGANRQDEQFF. The CDR3 coding sequence is TGTGCCAGCTCACCGGGTGCGAACAGGCAGGATGAGCAGTTCTTC.